The 18 T cell receptor beta chains below all came from one sample that was sequenced in a study of blood T cells in healthy people across ages. The authors ran a second PCR of 7 to 11 cycles using a sample-barcoded 5' primer and a J-beta primer mix. MiXCR, run by TCRdb on the 5' RACE reads, gives a single entry per CDR3 protein. The data show roughly 800,000 distinct CDR3 sequences, about 62% seen once. Material for sequencing was blood. The receptors here all came from a man in his thirties or forties in good health.

This clonotype was counted a single time. V gene TRBV7-2 combines with J gene TRBJ2-1, with 7 bases that match TRBD1. Germline lookup yields CDR1 SGHTA and CDR2 FQGNSA. The CDR3 has 13 amino acids. J was trimmed by 8 bases and V by 5 bases; bases with no gene match: 6. The CDR3 here is CASSPAQGDEQFF. CDR3 bases: TGTGCCAGCAGCCCAGCCCAGGGGGATGAGCAGTTCTTC.

The chain carries TRBV7-2 and TRBJ2-3, with 8 bases fitting TRBD2. V lost 0 bases and J lost 1; bases outside the gene matches: 6. The germline V gene encodes CDR1 SGHTA and CDR2 FQGNSA. CDR3 length equals 17 residues. The CDR3 nucleotides are TGTGCCAGCAGCTTAGCTCTAGCGGGTAGAGGCACAGATACGCAGTATTTT. This gives the protein CASSLALAGRGTDTQYF.

This sequence joins TRBV5-1 and TRBJ2-7, with D perhaps TRBD1 or TRBD2 (5 bases each). The CDR3 contains 14 residues. V dropped 4 bases and J dropped 2 bases, with 13 bases sitting between them. CDR1 and CDR2 (germline): SGHRS, YFSETQ. The CDR3 DNA follows: TGCGCCAGCAGCCACGGGGACGGAGCCTACGAGCAGTACTTC. Amino acid sequence: CASSHGDGAYEQYF.

V and J are TRBV29-1 and TRBJ2-7; 7 nucleotides align to TRBD1. The J call may be wrong; the DNA end is better matched by TRBJ2-5. This CDR3 comprises 17 residues. Germline V CDR1 and CDR2: SQVTM, ANQGSEA. This CDR3 reads CSVIGLQTGVRQETQYF. CDR3 in DNA: TGCAGCGTTATTGGCCTCCAAACAGGGGTCCGGCAAGAGACCCAGTACTTC.

The chain is built from TRBV4-3 and TRBJ2-5, with 9 bases aligning to TRBD2. With V trimmed by 2 bases and J by 1 base, 2 bases remained unmatched. The CDR3 runs to 15 residues. Per the germline V gene, CDR1 is LGHNA and CDR2 is YSLEER. In DNA form, the CDR3 reads TGCGCCAGCAGCCAAAATAGCGGGAGCCAAGAGACCCAGTACTTC. Protein sequence: CASSQNSGSQETQYF.

This clonotype showed up just once. The CDR3 protein is CASSSRGSGGQDTQYF. The CDR3, as DNA: TGTGCCAGCAGTTCCCGGGGTAGCGGGGGTCAGGATACGCAGTATTTT. This chain joins TRBV12-3 or TRBV12-4 and TRBJ2-3; TRBD2 aligns across 9 bases. The ends lost 4 bases at V and 6 bases at J; junction bases unmatched: 11. The CDR3 is 16 residues long.

J is TRBJ1-1 and V is TRBV20-1; D uncertain. This CDR3 comprises 14 residues. Per the germline V gene, CDR1 is DFQATT and CDR2 is SNEGSKA (reference sequence). The V and J ends lost 3 bases and 1 base respectively, with 12 bases between them. The CDR3 is CSARNTLWNTEAFF. In DNA, the CDR3 is TGCAGTGCTAGGAACACTCTTTGGAACACTGAAGCTTTCTTT.

This chain uses TRBV6-1 with TRBJ2-7; 8 bases match TRBD1. The CDR3 spans 15 residues. J gave up 0 bases and V 4 bases, and 5 bases lay outside the gene matches. The germline V gene encodes CDR1 MNHNS and CDR2 SASEGT. CDR3 sequence reads: CASSARTGISYEQYF. The CDR3 coding sequence is TGTGCCAGCAGTGCCCGGACAGGGATCTCCTACGAGCAGTACTTC.

A remark on this clonotype: A clone one base away is much larger, so this may be a read error. The rearrangement uses TRBV6-5 and TRBJ1-4, with 7 bases that match TRBD1. Germline V gives CDR1 MNHEY, CDR2 SVGAGI. CDR3 length: 16 residues. The chain's CDR3 is CACSRSNPRGGEKLFF. Here the CDR3 DNA reads TGTGCCTGCAGCCGATCTAACCCCAGGGGGGGCGAAAAACTGTTTTTT.

The chain has TRBV15 and TRBJ2-7, with a tentative D call TRBD2 (6 bases). In germline, CDR1 is LNHNV, CDR2 YYDKDF (reference sequence). V gave up 5 bases and J gave up 1 base, with 12 bases separating them. CDR3 size: 14 residues. CDR3 sequence: CATSVGRPSYEQYF. The CDR3 nucleotides are TGTGCCACCAGCGTGGGGAGGCCATCCTACGAGCAGTACTTC.

J is TRBJ1-6 and V is TRBV19; 7 bases are a match to TRBD1. The V segment lost 9 bases and the J segment 10 bases; nucleotides outside the gene matches: 9. Per germline, CDR1 LNHDA and CDR2 SQIVND (reference sequence). The CDR3 is 13 residues long. The CDR3 bases are TGTGCCAGCAACACAGGGGTACGATCACCCCTCCACTTT. Translation: CASNTGVRSPLHF.

This clonotype has ten or more counts. CDR3 residues: CSARPGLDYNEQFF. The CDR3 DNA sequence: TGCAGTGCTAGACCGGGACTAGACTACAATGAGCAGTTCTTC. V and J are TRBV20-1 and TRBJ2-1; TRBD2 aligns across 8 bases. The CDR3 has 14 amino acids. Germline V CDR1 and CDR2: DFQATT, SNEGSKA (reference sequence). V shed 2 bases and J 3 bases; nucleotides not matched to a gene: 3.

J is TRBJ2-5 and V is TRBV29-1; weak D call: TRBD1 (5 bases). The J call may be mistaken, given a closer DNA end match to TRBJ2-7. The CDR3 length is 14 residues. Germline lookup yields CDR1 SQVTM and CDR2 ANQGSEA. Written as DNA, the CDR3 is TGCAGCGTTGACGTGGGATATAGGGGCCACGAGCAGTACTTC. Amino acids: CSVDVGYRGHEQYF.

The chain has TRBV21-1 and TRBJ2-7; no DNA check was done on the table's D call, TRBD2. TRBV21-1 is deemed a pseudogene. CDR3 size: 16 residues. CDR3 region: CASNITGSSFSYEQYF. The CDR3 DNA reads TGTGCCAGCAACATAACCGGGTCCTCCTTCTCCTACGAGCAGTACTTC.

V is TRBV7-2 and J is TRBJ2-5; 8 bases align to TRBD2. V gave up 1 base and J gave up 5 bases; unmatched junction bases: 3. CDR1 and CDR2 (germline): SGHTA, FQGNSA. This CDR3 is built from 14 residues. The CDR3 loop is CASSLGTSRETQYF. CDR3 bases: TGTGCCAGCAGCTTAGGGACTAGCAGGGAGACCCAGTACTTC. Together with reference TRBV7-2 and TRBJ2-5, the CDR3 gives the full variable domain: GAGVSQSPSNKVTEKGKDVELRCDPISGHTALYWYRQSLGQGLEFLIYFQGNSAPDKSGLPSDRFSAERTGGSVSTLTIQRTQQEDSAVYLCASSLGTSRETQYFGPGTRLLVL.

This chain links TRBV20-1 with TRBJ2-1; 8 bases line up with TRBD2. Germline loops: CDR1 DFQATT, CDR2 SNEGSKA (reference sequence). The CDR3 length is 19 residues. Germline trimming cut 5 bases from V and 2 bases from J; bases unmatched to any gene: 20. The CDR3: CSAWGEAGGGSGAYNEQFF. The CDR3 DNA reads as TGCAGTGCTTGGGGTGAGGCGGGGGGCGGGAGTGGCGCCTACAATGAGCAGTTCTTC.

This clonotype was seen only a few times. The chain is built from TRBV7-2 and TRBJ2-1, with 12 bases that match TRBD1. V shed 5 bases, J shed 7 bases, and the junction held 9 bases outside the gene matches. Germline-derived CDR1 and CDR2 are SGHTA and FQGNSA. The CDR3 has 16 residues. CDR3 nucleotides: TGTGCCAGCAGCCGGCCGCCGGGACAGGGGGCTAATGAGCAGTTCTTC. It is translated as CASSRPPGQGANEQFF.

This clonotype has only a few counts. In DNA, the CDR3 is TGCAGTGGTCTAGCGGGAGCTGGTACCTCCGAGCAGTACTTC. Amino acid sequence: CSGLAGAGTSEQYF. This chain connects TRBV20-1 to TRBJ2-7, with TRBD2 matching over 10 bases. V was clipped by 7 bases and J by 6 bases; unmatched bases: 12. The CDR3 has 14 amino acids. The germline V gene has CDR1 DFQATT and CDR2 SNEGSKA (reference sequence).